This section outlines one TCR beta chain sequence together with its context. CDR3 length: 18 amino acids. J lost 2 bases, V lost 0 bases, and 7 bases had no gene match. Looked up from germline, CDR1 is LGHNA and CDR2 is YSLEER. Clinical history reported by participants formed the basis on which cohorts were assigned. Two negative PCRs, clearance, or symptom resolution had been documented for recovered Cohort 3 donors. The data were obtained in a study of blood T cell repertoires in COVID-19. The table came from immunoSEQ multiplex PCR; TCRdb's copy has only in-frame clones and leaves some out. The table has about 120,000 clones, 84% seen once.

The source material was PBMCs or T cells enriched from blood (not recorded which). The rearrangement links TRBV4-3 to TRBJ2-2, with 9 bases lining up with TRBD2. The receptor comes from a woman in her twenties or thirties who had recovered from COVID-19. This CDR3 reads CASSQDGAGGPNTGELFF. CDR3 in DNA: TGCGCCAGCAGCCAAGATGGGGCGGGAGGGCCAAACACCGGGGAGCTGTTTTTT.